This T cell receptor (beta chain) was sequenced for a study of OX40 agonist ivuxolimab in advanced cancers. Study overall: Patients received ivuxolimab, an agonistic anti-OX40 (CD134) antibody. Patients enrolled in dose escalation were diagnosed with hepatocellular carcinoma, melanoma, renal cell or head and neck cancer. Eligibility rules accepted prior anti-PD-1, anti-PD-L1 or anti-CTLA-4 therapy, and around 40% had some.

In this sample, this clone turned up once. Germline lookup yields CDR1 SQVTM and CDR2 ANQGSEA. The ends lost 5 bases at V and 8 bases at J; junction bases unmatched: 8. This CDR3 is 12 amino acids long. The table came from immunoSEQ multiplex PCR; TCRdb's copy has only in-frame clones and leaves some out. The data contain tens of thousands of clones, about 90% of them singletons. This material consisted of CD4+ or CD8+ T cells sorted from blood, taken in a trial of the OX40 agonist ivuxolimab. The chain links TRBV29-1 to TRBJ1-2, with 7 bases lining up with TRBD1. This sequence originates from an adult with an advanced solid tumor such as melanoma, head and neck, liver or kidney cancer. The CDR3 nucleotides are TGCAGCGTTACCGGGACAGTCGAAGGCTACACCTTC. Its protein is CSVTGTVEGYTF.